This T cell receptor beta chain stems from a study of response to subunit inactivated influenza vaccine. TCRdb called the RT-PCR reads again in MiXCR, with one record for every CDR3 protein. The sample holds hundreds of thousands of distinct CDR3 sequences, 12% to 15% seen once. This clonotype has more than one count but fewer than ten. The CDR3 totals 16 residues. Trimming shortened V by 2 bases and J by 0 bases, and 12 bases separated the two germline ends. This sample comprised PBMCs from blood, obtained about 14 days before vaccination. This TCR was recovered from a man in his fifties or sixties who received an inactivated influenza vaccine. J is TRBJ2-3 and V is TRBV12-3 or TRBV12-4; tentative D call: TRBD2 (5 bases). The CDR3 nucleotides read TGTGCCAGCAGTTTACAAGGCGGGCTGAGCACAGATACGCAGTATTTT. It is translated as CASSLQGGLSTDTQYF.